This record looks at one T cell receptor (beta chain) sequence and its context. In the same sample, other DNA sequences code for this CDR3. The sample originates from a study of blood T cell repertoires in COVID-19. Turning to the study itself: Sites in the United States, Italy and Spain provided acute and convalescent COVID-19 samples. In each case, the material was cDNA or gDNA derived from T cells, B-cell-depleted T cells, or PBMCs.

Source study methods: Estimated nucleated cell counts came from reference gene primer amplification. The protocol was immunoSEQ multiplex PCR, while the TCRdb copy is restricted to in-frame clones and leaves out a portion. That table gives V, J and clone size, and the DNA gave D and trimming. The sample records about 160,000 clones, roughly 84% being singletons. From germline, CDR1 is MNHEY and CDR2 SVGAGI. This CDR3 has 11 amino acids. Trimming pared 4 bases from V and 5 bases from J, leaving 5 bases between. The source is a woman older than 75 with active or convalescent COVID-19. The specimen sequenced was peripheral blood. This chain links TRBV6-5 with TRBJ1-2, with no clear D. The CDR3 sequence is CASSSVYGYTF. CDR3 nucleotide sequence: TGTGCCAGCAGTTCCGTATATGGCTACACCTTC.